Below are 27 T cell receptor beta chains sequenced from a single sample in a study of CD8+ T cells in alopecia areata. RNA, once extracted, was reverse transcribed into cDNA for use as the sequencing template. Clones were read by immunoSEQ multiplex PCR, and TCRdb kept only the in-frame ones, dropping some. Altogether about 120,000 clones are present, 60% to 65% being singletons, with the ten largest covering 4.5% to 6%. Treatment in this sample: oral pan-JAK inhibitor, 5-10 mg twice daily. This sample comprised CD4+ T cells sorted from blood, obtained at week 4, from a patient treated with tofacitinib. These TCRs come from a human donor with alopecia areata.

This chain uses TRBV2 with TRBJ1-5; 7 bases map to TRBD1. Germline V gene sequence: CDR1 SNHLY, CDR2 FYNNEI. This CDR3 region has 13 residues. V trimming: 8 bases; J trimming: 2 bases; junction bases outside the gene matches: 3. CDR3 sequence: CASLGQGNQPQHF. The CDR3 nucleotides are TGTGCCAGCCTTGGACAGGGCAATCAGCCCCAGCATTTT. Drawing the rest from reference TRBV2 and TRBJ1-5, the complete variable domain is EPEVTQTPSHQVTQMGQEVILRCVPISNHLYFYWYRQILGQKVEFLVSFYNNEISEKSEIFDDQFSVERPDGSNFTLKIRSTKLEDSAMYFCASLGQGNQPQHFGDGTRLSIL.

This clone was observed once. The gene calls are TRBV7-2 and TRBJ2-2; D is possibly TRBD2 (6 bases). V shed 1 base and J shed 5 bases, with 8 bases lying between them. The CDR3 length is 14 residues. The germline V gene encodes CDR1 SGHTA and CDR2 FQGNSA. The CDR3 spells CASSLGRETGELFF. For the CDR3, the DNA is TGTGCCAGCAGCTTAGGGAGGGAGACCGGGGAGCTGTTTTTT.

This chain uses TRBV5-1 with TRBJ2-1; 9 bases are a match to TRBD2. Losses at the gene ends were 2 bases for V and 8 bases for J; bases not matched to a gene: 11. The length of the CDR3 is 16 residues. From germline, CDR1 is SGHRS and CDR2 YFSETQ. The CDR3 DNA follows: TGCGCCAGCAGCTTCCTAGCGGGAACTCCGGGGGATGAGCAGTTCTTC. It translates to CASSFLAGTPGDEQFF.

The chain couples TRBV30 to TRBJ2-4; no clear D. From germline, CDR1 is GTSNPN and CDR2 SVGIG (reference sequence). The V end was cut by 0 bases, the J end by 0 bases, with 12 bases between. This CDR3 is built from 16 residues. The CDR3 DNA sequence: TGTGCCTGGAGTGTTCCCGTCAGACTAGCCAAAAACATTCAGTACTTC. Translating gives CAWSVPVRLAKNIQYF.

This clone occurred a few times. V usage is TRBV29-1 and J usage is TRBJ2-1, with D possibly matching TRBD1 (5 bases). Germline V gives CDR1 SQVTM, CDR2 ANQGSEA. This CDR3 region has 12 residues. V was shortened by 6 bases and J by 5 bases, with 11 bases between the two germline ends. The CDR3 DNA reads TGCAGCGTAACGACAGTAAACAATGAGCAGTTCTTC. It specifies CSVTTVNNEQFF.

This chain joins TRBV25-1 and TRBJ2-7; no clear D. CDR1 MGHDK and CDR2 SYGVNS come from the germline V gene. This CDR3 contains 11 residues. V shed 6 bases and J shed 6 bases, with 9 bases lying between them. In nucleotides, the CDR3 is TGTGCCAGCAGCCCAGACGTCGAGCAGTACTTC. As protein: CASSPDVEQYF.

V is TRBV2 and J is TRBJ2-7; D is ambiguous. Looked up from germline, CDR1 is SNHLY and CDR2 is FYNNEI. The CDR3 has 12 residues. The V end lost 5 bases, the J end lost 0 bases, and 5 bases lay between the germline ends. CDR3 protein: CASSRISYEQYF. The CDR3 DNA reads TGTGCCAGCAGTCGGATCTCCTACGAGCAGTACTTC. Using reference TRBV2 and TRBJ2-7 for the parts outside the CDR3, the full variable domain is EPEVTQTPSHQVTQMGQEVILRCVPISNHLYFYWYRQILGQKVEFLVSFYNNEISEKSEIFDDQFSVERPDGSNFTLKIRSTKLEDSAMYFCASSRISYEQYFGPGTRLTVT.

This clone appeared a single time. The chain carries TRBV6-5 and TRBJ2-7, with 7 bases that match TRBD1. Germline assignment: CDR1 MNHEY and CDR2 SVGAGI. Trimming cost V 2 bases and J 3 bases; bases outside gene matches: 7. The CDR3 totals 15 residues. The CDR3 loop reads CASSYMDRRFYEQYF. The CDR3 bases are TGTGCCAGCAGTTACATGGACAGGAGATTCTACGAGCAGTACTTC.

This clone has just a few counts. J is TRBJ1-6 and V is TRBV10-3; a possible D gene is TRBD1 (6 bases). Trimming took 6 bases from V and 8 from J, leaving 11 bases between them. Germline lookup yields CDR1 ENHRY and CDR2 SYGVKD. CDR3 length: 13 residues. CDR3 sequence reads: CAIRQGIDSPLHF. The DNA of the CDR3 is TGTGCCATCAGACAGGGAATAGATTCACCCCTCCACTTT.

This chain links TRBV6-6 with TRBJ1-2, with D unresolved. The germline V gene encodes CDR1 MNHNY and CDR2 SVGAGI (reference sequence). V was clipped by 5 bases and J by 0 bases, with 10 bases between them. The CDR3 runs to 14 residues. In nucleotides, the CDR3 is TGTGCCAGCAGTACAGCTTTAACTAACTATGGCTACACCTTC. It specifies CASSTALTNYGYTF.

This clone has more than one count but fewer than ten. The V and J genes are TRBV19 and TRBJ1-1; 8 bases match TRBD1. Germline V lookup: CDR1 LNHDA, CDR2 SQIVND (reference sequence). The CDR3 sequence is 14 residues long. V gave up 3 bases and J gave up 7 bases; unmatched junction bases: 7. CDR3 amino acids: CASSIGTGGGEAFF. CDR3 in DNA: TGTGCCAGTAGTATCGGGACAGGCGGCGGTGAAGCTTTCTTT.

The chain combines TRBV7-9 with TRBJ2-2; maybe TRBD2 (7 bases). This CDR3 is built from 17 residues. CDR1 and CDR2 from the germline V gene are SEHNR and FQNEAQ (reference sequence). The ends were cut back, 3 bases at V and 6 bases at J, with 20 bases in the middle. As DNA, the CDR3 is TGTGCCAGCAGCTTTCGAGTATCGGGGGGCGATCCCGGGGAGCTGTTTTTT. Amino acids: CASSFRVSGGDPGELFF.

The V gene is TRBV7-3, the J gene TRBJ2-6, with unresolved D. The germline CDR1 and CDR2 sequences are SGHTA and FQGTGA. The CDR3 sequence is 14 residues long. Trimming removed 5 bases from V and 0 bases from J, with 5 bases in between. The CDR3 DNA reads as TGTGCCAGCAGCCCTTTCTCTGGGGCCAACGTCCTGACTTTC. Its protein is CASSPFSGANVLTF.

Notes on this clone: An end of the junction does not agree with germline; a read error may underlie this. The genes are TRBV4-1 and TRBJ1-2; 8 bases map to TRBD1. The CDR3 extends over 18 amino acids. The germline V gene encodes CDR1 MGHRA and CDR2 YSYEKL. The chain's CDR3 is CASSLTLQGTGGILATEF. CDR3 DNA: TGCGCCAGCAGCCTAACATTACAGGGGACAGGAGGGATTTTGGCTACAGAGTTC.

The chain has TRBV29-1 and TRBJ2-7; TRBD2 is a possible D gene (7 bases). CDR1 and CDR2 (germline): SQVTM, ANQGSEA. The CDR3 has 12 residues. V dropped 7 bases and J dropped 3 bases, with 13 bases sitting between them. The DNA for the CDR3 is TGCAGCGCCGTGAGGGGGGGCTACGAGCAGTACTTC. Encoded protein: CSAVRGGYEQYF.

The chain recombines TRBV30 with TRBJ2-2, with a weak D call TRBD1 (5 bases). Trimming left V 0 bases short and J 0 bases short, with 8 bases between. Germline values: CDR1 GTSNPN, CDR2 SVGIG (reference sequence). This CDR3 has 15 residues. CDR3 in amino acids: CAWSVRGSNTGELFF. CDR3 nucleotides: TGTGCCTGGAGTGTAAGGGGATCGAACACCGGGGAGCTGTTTTTT.

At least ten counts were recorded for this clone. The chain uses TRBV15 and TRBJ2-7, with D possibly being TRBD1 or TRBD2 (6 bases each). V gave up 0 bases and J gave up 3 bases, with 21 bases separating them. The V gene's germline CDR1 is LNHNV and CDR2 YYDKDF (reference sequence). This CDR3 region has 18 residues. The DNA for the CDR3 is TGTGCCACCAGCAGAGAAGGGGGTCGGAGGGGCAATTTCTACGAGCAGTACTTC. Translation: CATSREGGRRGNFYEQYF. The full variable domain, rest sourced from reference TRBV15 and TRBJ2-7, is DAMVIQNPRYQVTQFGKPVTLSCSQTLNHNVMYWYQQKSSQAPKLLFHYYDKDFNNEADTPDNFQSRRPNTSFCFLDIRSPGLGDTAMYLCATSREGGRRGNFYEQYFGPGTRLTVT.

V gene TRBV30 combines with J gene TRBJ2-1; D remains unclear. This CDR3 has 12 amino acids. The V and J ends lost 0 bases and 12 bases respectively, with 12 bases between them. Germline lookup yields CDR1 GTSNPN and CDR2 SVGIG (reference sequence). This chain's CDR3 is CAWSVLSSGQFF. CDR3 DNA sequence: TGTGCCTGGAGTGTTCTCTCTTCAGGGCAGTTCTTC.

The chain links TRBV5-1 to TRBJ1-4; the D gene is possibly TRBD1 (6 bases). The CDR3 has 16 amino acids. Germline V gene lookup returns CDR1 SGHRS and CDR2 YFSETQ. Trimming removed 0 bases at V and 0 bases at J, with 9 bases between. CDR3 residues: CASSLGQDATNEKLFF. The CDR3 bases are TGCGCCAGCAGCTTGGGACAGGACGCAACTAATGAAAAACTGTTTTTT. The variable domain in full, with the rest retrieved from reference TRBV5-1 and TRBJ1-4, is KAGVTQTPRYLIKTRGQQVTLSCSPISGHRSVSWYQQTPGQGLQFLFEYFSETQRNKGNFPGRFSGRQFSNSRSEMNVSTLELGDSALYLCASSLGQDATNEKLFFGSGTQLSVL.

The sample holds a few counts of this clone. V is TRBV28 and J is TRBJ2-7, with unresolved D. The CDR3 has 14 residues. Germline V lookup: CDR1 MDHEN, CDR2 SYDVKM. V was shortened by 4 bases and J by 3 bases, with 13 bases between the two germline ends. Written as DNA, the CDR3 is TGTGCCAGCAGTTGGGCCAGGTATAACTACGAGCAGTACTTC. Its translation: CASSWARYNYEQYF. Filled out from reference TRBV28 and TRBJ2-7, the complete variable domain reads DVKVTQSSRYLVKRTGEKVFLECVQDMDHENMFWYRQDPGLGLRLIYFSYDVKMKEKGDIPEGYSVSREKKERFSLILESASTNQTSMYLCASSWARYNYEQYFGPGTRLTVT.

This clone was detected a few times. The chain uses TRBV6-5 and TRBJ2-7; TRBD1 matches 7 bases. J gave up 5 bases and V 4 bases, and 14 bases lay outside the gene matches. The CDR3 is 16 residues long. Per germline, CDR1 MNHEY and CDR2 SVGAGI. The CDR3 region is CASSSPSRGLVDEQYF. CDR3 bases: TGTGCCAGCAGTTCCCCTTCGAGGGGGCTTGTGGACGAGCAGTACTTC.

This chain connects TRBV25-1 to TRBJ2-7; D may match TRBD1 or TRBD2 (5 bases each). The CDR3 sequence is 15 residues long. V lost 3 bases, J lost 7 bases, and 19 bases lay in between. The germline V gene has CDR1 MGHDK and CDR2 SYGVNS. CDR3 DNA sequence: TGTGCCAGCAGTGATCTCGCCCAGGGAGATTGGGAGCAGTACTTC. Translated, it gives CASSDLAQGDWEQYF.

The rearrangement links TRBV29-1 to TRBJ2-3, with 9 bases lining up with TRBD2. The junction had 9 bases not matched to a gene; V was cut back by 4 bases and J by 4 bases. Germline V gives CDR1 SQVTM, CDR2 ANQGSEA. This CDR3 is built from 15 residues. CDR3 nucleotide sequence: TGCAGCGTTGTGGAGCTAGCGGGAAGTGCAGATACGCAGTATTTT. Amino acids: CSVVELAGSADTQYF.

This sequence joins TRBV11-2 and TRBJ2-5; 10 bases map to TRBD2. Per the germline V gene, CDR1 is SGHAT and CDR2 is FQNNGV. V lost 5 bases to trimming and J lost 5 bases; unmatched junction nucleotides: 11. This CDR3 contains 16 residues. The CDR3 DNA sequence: TGTGCCAGCAGCCTAAAGCGGGGGGGCCTCCAGGAGACCCAGTACTTC. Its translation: CASSLKRGGLQETQYF.

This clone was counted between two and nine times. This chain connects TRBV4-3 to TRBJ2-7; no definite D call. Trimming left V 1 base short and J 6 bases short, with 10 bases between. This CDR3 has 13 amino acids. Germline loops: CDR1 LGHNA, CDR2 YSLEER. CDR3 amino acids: CASSQVQRSEQYF. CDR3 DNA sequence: TGCGCCAGCAGCCAAGTCCAAAGGTCCGAGCAGTACTTC.

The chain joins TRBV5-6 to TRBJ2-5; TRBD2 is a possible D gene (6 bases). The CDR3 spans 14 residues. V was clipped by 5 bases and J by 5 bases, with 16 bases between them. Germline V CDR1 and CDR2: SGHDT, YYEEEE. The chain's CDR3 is CASRDVDGGETQYF. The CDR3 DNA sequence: TGTGCCAGCAGGGATGTTGATGGAGGGGAGACCCAGTACTTC. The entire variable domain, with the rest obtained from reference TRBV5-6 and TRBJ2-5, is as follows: DAGVTQSPTHLIKTRGQQVTLRCSPKSGHDTVSWYQQALGQGPQFIFQYYEEEERQRGNFPDRFSGHQFPNYSSELNVNALLLGDSALYLCASRDVDGGETQYFGPGTRLLVL.

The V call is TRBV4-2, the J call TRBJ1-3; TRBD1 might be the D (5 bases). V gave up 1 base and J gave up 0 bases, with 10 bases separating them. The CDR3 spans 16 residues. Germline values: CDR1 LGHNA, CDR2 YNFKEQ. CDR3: CASSQVGTSSGNTIYF. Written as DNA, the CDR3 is TGTGCCAGCAGCCAAGTGGGGACGAGCTCTGGAAACACCATATATTTT.